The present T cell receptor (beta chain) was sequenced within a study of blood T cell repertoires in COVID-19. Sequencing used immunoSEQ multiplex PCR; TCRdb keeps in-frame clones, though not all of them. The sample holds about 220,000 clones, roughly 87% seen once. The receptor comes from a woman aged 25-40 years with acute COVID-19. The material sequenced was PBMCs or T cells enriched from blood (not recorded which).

The CDR3 region has the DNA TGTGCCAGTAGTACATACGCCGGGACAGGGCCCACTGAAGCTTTCTTT. This gives the protein CASSTYAGTGPTEAFF. V is TRBV19 and J is TRBJ1-1; 9 bases match TRBD1. The V gene's germline CDR1 is LNHDA and CDR2 SQIVND (reference sequence). The CDR3 has 16 residues. V was pared by 4 bases and J by 4 bases, with 10 bases of the junction left unmatched.